This T cell receptor (beta chain) was captured in a study of metastatic and nonmetastatic thyroid tumors. At the level of the study: Peripheral blood and tumor or nodule samples from malignant and benign thyroid patients were compared. Broader study findings: Compared with benign nodules, malignant thyroid tumors were reported to have significantly higher TCR beta diversity in both blood and tumor.

In germline, CDR1 is SQVTM, CDR2 ANQGSEA. CDR3 length: 13 residues. V was clipped by 4 bases and J by 4 bases, with 13 bases between them. As originally analysed: The study's classifier, a distant-metastasis tool for papillary thyroid cancer, was built using CDR3 differences across clinicopathological groups. Through MiXCR, TCRdb re-clonotyped the PCR reads. The V and J calls reflect TCRdb's pipeline rather than the authors' work. In the table there are about 41,000 clones, around 28% of which are singletons. This clone was found many times. Its antigen is as yet unknown. All patients reached thyroid surgery having received no treatment beforehand.

The receptor's source is a male donor with papillary thyroid cancer or a benign thyroid nodule (not recorded which). Some clones in this sample may be carry-over from other donors' samples. V and J are TRBV29-1 and TRBJ2-5; D call uncertain. Material for sequencing was blood. CDR3 nucleotides: TGCAGCGTTGCTCGCGTTTTTGCAGAGACCCAGTACTTC. It translates to CSVARVFAETQYF.